This TCR beta chain originates from a study of blood T cell repertoires in COVID-19. Study information: COVID-19 samples collected from the United States, Italy and Spain covered acute and convalescent phases. In each case, the material was cDNA or gDNA derived from T cells, B-cell-depleted T cells, or PBMCs.

This CDR3 is 16 amino acids long. Trimming removed 7 bases at V and 2 bases at J, with 18 bases between. Looked up from germline, CDR1 is MDHEN and CDR2 is SYDVKM. As handled by the study authors: Estimated nucleated cell counts came from reference gene primer amplification. The repertoire was sequenced with immunoSEQ multiplex PCR; TCRdb's copy has only in-frame clones and lacks some. For V, J and clone size, that table is used; D and trimming come from the DNA. The sample yields 310,000 or so clones, around 87% seen once. Sequenced material: peripheral blood. V gene TRBV28 combines with J gene TRBJ2-1; the D gene is possibly TRBD2 (6 bases). This receptor was obtained from a man in his 70s with acute or convalescent COVID-19. The CDR3: CASTLGGGFTYNEQFF. DNA for the CDR3: TGTGCCAGCACCCTCGGAGGAGGGTTTACCTACAATGAGCAGTTCTTC.